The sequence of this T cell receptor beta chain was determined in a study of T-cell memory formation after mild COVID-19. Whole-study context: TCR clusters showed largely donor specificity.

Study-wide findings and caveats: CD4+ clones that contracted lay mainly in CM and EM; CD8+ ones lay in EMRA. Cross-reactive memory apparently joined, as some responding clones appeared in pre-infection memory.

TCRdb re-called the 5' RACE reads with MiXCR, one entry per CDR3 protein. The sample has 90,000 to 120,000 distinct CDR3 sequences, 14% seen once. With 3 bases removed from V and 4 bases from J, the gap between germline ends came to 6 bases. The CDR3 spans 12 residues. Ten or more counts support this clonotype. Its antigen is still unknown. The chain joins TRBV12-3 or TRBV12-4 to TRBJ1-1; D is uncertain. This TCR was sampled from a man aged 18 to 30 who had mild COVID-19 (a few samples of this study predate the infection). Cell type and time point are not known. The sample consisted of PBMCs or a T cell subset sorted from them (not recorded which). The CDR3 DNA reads TGTGCCAGCAGTTTCGGGGTCACTGAAGCTTTCTTT. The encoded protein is CASSFGVTEAFF.